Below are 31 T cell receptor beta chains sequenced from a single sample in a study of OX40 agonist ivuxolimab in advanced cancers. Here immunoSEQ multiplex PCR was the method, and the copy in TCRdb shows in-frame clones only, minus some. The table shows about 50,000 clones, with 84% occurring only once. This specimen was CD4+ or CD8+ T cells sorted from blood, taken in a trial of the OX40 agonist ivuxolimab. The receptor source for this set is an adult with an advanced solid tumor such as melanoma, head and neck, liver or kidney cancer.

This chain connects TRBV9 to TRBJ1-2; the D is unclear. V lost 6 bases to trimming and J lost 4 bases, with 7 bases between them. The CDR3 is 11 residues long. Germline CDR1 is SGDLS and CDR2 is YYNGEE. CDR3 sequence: CASTFGYGYTF. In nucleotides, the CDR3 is TGTGCCAGCACTTTTGGCTATGGCTACACCTTC.

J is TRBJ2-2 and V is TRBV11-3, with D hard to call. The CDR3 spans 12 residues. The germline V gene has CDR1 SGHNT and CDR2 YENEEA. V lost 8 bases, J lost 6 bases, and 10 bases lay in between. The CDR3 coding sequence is TGTGCCAGCCGGAAGGGTGCCGGGGAGCTGTTTTTT. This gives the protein CASRKGAGELFF.

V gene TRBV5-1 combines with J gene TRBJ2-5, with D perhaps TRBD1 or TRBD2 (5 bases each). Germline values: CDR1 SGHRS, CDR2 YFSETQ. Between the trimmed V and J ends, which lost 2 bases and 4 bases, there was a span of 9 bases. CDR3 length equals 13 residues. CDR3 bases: TGCGCCAGCAGCTTTGGTGGGGGAGAGACCCAGTACTTC. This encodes CASSFGGGETQYF.

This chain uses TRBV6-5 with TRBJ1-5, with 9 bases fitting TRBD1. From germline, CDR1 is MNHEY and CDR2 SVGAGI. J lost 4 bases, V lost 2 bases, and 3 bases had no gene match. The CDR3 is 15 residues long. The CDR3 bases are TGTGCCAGCAGTTACGATGGACAGGGGAATCAGCCCCAGCATTTT. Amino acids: CASSYDGQGNQPQHF.

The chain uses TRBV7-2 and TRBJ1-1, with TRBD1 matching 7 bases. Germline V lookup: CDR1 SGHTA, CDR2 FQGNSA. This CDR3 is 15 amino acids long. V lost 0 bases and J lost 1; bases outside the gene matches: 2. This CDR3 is CASSLAGQENTEAFF. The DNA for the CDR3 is TGTGCCAGCAGCTTAGCAGGACAGGAGAACACTGAAGCTTTCTTT.

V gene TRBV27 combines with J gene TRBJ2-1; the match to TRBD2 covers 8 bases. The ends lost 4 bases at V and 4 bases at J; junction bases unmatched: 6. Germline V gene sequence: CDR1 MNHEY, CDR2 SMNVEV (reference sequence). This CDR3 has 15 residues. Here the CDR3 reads CASSSPGGGYNEQFF. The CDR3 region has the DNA TGTGCCAGCAGTTCCCCCGGGGGGGGGTACAATGAGCAGTTCTTC.

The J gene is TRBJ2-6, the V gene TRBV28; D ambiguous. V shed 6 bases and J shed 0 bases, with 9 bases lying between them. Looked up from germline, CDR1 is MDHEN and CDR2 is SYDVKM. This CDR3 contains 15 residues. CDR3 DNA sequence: TGTGCCAGCAGCCTCCTCAGCTCTGGGGCCAACGTCCTGACTTTC. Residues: CASSLLSSGANVLTF.

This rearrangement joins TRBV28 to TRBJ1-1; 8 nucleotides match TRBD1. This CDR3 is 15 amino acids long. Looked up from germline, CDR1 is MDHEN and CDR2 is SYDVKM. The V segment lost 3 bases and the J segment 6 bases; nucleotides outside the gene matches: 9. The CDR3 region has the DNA TGTGCCAGCAGTTTTCAGACAGGGGAGGCGGCTGAAGCTTTCTTT. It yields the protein CASSFQTGEAAEAFF.

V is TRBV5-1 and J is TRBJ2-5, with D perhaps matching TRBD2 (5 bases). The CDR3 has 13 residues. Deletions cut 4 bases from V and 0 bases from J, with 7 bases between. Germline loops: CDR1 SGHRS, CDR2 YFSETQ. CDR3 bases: TGCGCCAGCAGCCCCGGGAACCAAGAGACCCAGTACTTC. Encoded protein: CASSPGNQETQYF.

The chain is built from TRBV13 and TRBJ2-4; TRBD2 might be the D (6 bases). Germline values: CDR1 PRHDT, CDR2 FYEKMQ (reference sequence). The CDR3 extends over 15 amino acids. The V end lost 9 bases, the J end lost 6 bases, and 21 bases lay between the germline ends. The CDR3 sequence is CASCNPRELINIQYF. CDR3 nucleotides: TGTGCCAGTTGCAATCCTCGGGAGTTGATAAACATTCAGTACTTC.

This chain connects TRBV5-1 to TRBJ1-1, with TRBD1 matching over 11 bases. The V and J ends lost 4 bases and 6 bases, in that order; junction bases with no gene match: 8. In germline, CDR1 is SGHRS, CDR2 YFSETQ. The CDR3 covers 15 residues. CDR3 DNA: TGCGCCAGCAGCCTAGGGACAGGGGGAACCTCTGAAGCTTTCTTT. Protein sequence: CASSLGTGGTSEAFF.

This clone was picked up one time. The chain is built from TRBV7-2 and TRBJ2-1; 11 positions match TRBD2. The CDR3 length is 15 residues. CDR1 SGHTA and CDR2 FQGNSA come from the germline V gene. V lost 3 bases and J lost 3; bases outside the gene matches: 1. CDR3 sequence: CASSFGTSGYNEQFF. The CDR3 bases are TGTGCCAGCAGCTTCGGGACTAGCGGCTACAATGAGCAGTTCTTC.

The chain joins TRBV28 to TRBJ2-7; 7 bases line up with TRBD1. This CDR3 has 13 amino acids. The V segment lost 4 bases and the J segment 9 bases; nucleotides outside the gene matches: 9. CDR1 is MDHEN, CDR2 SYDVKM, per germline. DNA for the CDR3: TGTGCCAGCAGTTCACCCGACAGGGAAGGGCAGTACTTC. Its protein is CASSSPDREGQYF.

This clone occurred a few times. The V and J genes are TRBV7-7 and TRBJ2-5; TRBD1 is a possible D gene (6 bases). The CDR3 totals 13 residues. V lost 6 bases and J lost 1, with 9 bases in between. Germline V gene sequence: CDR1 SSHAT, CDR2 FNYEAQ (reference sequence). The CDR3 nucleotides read TGTGCCAGCAGTAGGACAGTCCAAGAGACCCAGTACTTC. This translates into CASSRTVQETQYF.

Written as DNA, the CDR3 is TGTGCCTGGTTCCGGGACAGGGGACTTTCTGGGGCCAACGTCCTGACTTTC. As protein: CAWFRDRGLSGANVLTF. The chain combines TRBV30 with TRBJ2-6; 10 positions match TRBD1. Germline V gene sequence: CDR1 GTSNPN, CDR2 SVGIG (reference sequence). V dropped 5 bases and J dropped 1; count of bases not matched to a gene: 8. This CDR3 comprises 17 residues.

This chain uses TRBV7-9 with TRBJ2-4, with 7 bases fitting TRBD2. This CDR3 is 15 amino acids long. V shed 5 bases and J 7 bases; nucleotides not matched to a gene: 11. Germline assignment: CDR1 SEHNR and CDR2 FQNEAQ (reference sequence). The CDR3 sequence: CASSPDSGLLNIQYF. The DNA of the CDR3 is TGTGCCAGCAGCCCGGACTCGGGACTACTTAACATTCAGTACTTC.

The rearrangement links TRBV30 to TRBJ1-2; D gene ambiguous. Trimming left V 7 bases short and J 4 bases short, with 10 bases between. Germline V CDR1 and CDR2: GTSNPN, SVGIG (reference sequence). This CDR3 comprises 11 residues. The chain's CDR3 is CASLAVYGYTF. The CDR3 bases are TGTGCCTCCCTGGCAGTCTATGGCTACACCTTC.

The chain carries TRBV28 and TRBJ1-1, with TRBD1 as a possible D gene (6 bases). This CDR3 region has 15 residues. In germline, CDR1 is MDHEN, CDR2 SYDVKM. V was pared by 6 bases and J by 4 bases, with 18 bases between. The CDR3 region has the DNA TGTGCCAGCAGGGGAGGGGACACCTCTGGCACTGAAGCTTTCTTT. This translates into CASRGGDTSGTEAFF. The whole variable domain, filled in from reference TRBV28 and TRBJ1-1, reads DVKVTQSSRYLVKRTGEKVFLECVQDMDHENMFWYRQDPGLGLRLIYFSYDVKMKEKGDIPEGYSVSREKKERFSLILESASTNQTSMYLCASRGGDTSGTEAFFGQGTRLTVV.

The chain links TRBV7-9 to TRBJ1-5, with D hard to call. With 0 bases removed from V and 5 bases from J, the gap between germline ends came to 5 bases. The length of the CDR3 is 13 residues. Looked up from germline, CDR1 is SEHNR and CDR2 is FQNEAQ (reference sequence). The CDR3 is CASSLARDQPQHF. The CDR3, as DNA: TGTGCCAGCAGCTTAGCGAGGGATCAGCCCCAGCATTTT.

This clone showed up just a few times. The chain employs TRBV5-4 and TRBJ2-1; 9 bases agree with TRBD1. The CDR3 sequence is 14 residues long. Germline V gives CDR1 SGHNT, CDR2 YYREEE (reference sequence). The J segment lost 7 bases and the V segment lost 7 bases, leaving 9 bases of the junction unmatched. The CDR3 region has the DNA TGTGCCAGCCTCCGGGACAGGGCGGCAAATGAGCAGTTCTTC. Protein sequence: CASLRDRAANEQFF.

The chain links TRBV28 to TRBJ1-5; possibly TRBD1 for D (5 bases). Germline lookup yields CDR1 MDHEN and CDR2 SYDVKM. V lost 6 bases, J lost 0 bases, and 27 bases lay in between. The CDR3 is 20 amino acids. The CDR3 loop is CASSPYPQGREGYSNQPQHF. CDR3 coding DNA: TGTGCCAGCAGCCCCTACCCTCAGGGCCGAGAAGGGTATAGCAATCAGCCCCAGCATTTT.

The CDR3 sequence is CASSSWTGAPQHF. The CDR3 DNA reads as TGTGCCAGCAGTTCTTGGACAGGGGCGCCCCAGCATTTT. This sequence joins TRBV6-6 and TRBJ1-5; TRBD1 matches at 9 bases. The junction had 4 bases not matched to a gene; V was cut back by 4 bases and J by 9 bases. The germline V gene has CDR1 MNHNY and CDR2 SVGAGI (reference sequence). The CDR3 extends over 13 amino acids.

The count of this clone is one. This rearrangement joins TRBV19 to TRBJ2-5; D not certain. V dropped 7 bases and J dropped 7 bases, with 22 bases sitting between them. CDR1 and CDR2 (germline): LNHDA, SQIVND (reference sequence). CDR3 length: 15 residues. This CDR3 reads CASISRCPDFLTQYF. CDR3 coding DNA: TGTGCCAGTATCAGTCGTTGCCCCGATTTTTTGACCCAGTACTTC.

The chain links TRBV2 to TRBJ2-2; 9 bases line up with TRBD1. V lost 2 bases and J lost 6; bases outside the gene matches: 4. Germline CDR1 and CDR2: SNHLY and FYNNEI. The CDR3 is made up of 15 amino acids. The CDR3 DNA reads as TGTGCCAGCAGTGAAAAGGGGGACAGGGCCGGGGAGCTGTTTTTT. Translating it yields CASSEKGDRAGELFF.

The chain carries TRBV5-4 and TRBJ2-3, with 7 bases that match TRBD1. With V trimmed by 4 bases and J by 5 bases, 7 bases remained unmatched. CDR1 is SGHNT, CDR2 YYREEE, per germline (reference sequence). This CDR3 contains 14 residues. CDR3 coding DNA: TGTGCCAGCAGCCCTGCAGGGGGTAAAGATACGCAGTATTTT. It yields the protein CASSPAGGKDTQYF.

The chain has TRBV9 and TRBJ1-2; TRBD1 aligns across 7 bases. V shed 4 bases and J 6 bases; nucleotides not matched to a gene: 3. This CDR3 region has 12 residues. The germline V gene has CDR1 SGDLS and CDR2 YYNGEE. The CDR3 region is CASSPDRDGYTF. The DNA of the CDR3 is TGTGCCAGCAGCCCTGACAGGGATGGCTACACCTTC. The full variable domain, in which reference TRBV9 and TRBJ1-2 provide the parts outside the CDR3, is DSGVTQTPKHLITATGQRVTLRCSPRSGDLSVYWYQQSLDQGLQFLIQYYNGEERAKGNILERFSAQQFPDLHSELNLSSLELGDSALYFCASSPDRDGYTFGSGTRLTVV.

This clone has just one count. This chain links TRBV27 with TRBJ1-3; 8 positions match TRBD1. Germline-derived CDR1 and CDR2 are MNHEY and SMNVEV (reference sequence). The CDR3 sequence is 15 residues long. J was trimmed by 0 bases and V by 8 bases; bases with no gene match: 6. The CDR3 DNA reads TGTGCCAGCTGGTCCACAGGGGGCTCTGGAAACACCATATATTTT. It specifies CASWSTGGSGNTIYF.

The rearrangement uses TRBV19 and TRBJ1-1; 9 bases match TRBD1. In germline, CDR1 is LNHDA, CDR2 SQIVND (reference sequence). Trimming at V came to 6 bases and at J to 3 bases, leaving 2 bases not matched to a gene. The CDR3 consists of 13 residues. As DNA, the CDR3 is TGTGCCAGTAGGAGGGACAGGGACACTGAAGCTTTCTTT. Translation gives CASRRDRDTEAFF.

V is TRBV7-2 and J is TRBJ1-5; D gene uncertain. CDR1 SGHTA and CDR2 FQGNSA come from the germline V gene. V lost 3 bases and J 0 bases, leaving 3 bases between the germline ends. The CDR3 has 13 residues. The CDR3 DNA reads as TGTGCCAGCAGCTTTTATAGCAATCAGCCCCAGCATTTT. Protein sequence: CASSFYSNQPQHF.

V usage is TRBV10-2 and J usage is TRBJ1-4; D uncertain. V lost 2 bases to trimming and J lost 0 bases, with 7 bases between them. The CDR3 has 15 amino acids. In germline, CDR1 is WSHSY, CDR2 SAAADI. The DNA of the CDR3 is TGCGCCAGCAGTGAGGCGGGAGCAACTAATGAAAAACTGTTTTTT. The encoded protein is CASSEAGATNEKLFF.

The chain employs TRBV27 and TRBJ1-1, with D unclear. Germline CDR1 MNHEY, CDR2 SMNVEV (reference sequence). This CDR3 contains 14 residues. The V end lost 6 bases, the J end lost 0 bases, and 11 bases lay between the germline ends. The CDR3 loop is CASSPLGMNTEAFF. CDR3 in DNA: TGTGCCAGCAGCCCCCTCGGGATGAACACTGAAGCTTTCTTT.